The T cell receptor (beta chain) described here comes from a study of blood T cell repertoires in COVID-19. Study details: Samples representing acute and convalescent COVID-19 were sourced from the United States, Italy and Spain. Nucleic acid was either cDNA or gDNA, and it came from T cells, B-cell-depleted T cells, or PBMCs.

As processed by the authors: Estimates of nucleated cell counts were drawn from the amplification of reference gene primers. Data came from immunoSEQ multiplex PCR; TCRdb stores just in-frame clones and leaves some out. V and J calls and clone size are given by that table; D and trimming were obtained from the DNA. The data hold approximately 75,000 clones, with 83% observed a single time. Seattle enrolled patients during active infection and tracked them longitudinally. V dropped 8 bases and J dropped 2 bases, with 6 bases sitting between them. The germline CDR1 and CDR2 sequences are MNHEY and SVGAGI. This CDR3 contains 11 residues.

The material sequenced was peripheral blood. V and J are TRBV6-5 and TRBJ2-5; TRBD2 might be the D (6 bases). The TCR comes from a man aged 25-40 years with COVID-19, enrolled during active disease. CDR3 protein: CASGRQETQYF. The CDR3 bases are TGTGCCAGCGGGAGGCAAGAGACCCAGTACTTC.